This T cell receptor beta chain was profiled in a study of cytomegalovirus exposure and HLA in healthy donors. For the study at large: The 120 or so validation repertoires, a later analysis reported, used the same platform as the 666 first-cohort repertoires.

The table came from immunoSEQ multiplex PCR; TCRdb's copy has only in-frame clones and leaves some out. The table has over 200,000 clones, around 80% seen once; the top ten hold about 14%. The CDR3 spans 16 residues. V lost 1 base to trimming and J lost 1 base, with 14 bases between them. From germline, CDR1 is SGHAT and CDR2 FQNNGV. The chain joins TRBV11-2 to TRBJ2-7; D is undetermined. This TCR was recovered from a woman aged 25 to 39 in good health and CMV-seropositive. The sequenced sample consisted of PBMCs. CDR3 loop: CASSLGGDLRSYEQYF. In nucleotides, the CDR3 is TGTGCCAGCAGCTTAGGAGGAGACCTGAGATCCTACGAGCAGTACTTC.